The 12 T cell receptor beta chains below all came from one sample that was sequenced in a study of blood T cells in healthy people across ages. Then a second PCR, running about 6 to 12 cycles, was carried out with a sample-barcoded 5' primer and a J-beta primer mix. TCRdb passed the 5' RACE reads through MiXCR, listing each CDR3 protein once. The repertoire has fewer than 750,000 distinct CDR3 sequences, less than 60% of them found once; the top ten carry approximately 23%. Sequencing was performed on blood. Receptors were obtained from a man aged 80 or over in good health.

This clonotype was seen at least ten times. The rearrangement uses TRBV29-1 and TRBJ2-5; D is ambiguous. The CDR3 covers 12 residues. Germline V gene data show CDR1 as SQVTM and CDR2 as ANQGSEA. Trimming pared 4 bases from V and 4 bases from J, leaving 10 bases between. CDR3 sequence reads: CSVVWDGETQYF. The CDR3, as DNA: TGCAGCGTTGTCTGGGATGGAGAGACCCAGTACTTC.

This clonotype appeared a few times. This chain links TRBV4-1 with TRBJ1-1; 7 bases match TRBD1. With V trimmed by 0 bases and J by 4 bases, 5 bases remained unmatched. The CDR3 contains 15 residues. The germline gives CDR1 MGHRA, CDR2 YSYEKL. The CDR3 reads CASSQEFRGSTEAFF. CDR3 DNA sequence: TGCGCCAGCAGCCAAGAGTTCAGGGGGAGCACTGAAGCTTTCTTT.

There are a few counts of this clonotype. This chain uses TRBV9 with TRBJ2-1; 11 bases match TRBD2. With V trimmed by 0 bases and J by 8 bases, 13 bases remained unmatched. The CDR3 sequence is 18 residues long. Germline-derived CDR1 and CDR2 are SGDLS and YYNGEE. CDR3 sequence (DNA): TGTGCCAGCAGCGTAGCGAGCGGTAGCGGGAGGGGTGGTTATGAGCAGTTCTTC. Its protein product is CASSVASGSGRGGYEQFF.

This chain joins TRBV7-9 and TRBJ2-3; 12 bases line up with TRBD2. CDR3 length: 16 residues. Unmatched junction bases numbered 7, after V lost 5 bases and J lost 4 bases. The germline V gene encodes CDR1 SEHNR and CDR2 FQNEAQ (reference sequence). CDR3 sequence reads: CASSAQLAGGPDTQYF. The CDR3 nucleotides read TGTGCCAGCAGCGCACAACTAGCGGGAGGCCCAGATACGCAGTATTTT.

This clonotype appeared a few times. The chain carries TRBV7-2 and TRBJ1-4, with a tentative D call TRBD1 (5 bases). V was shortened by 6 bases and J by 7 bases, with 18 bases between the two germline ends. The length of the CDR3 is 15 residues. The germline gives CDR1 SGHTA, CDR2 FQGNSA. The CDR3 DNA reads TGTGCCAGCAGTTGGGCGGGCACAGGTAGTGAAAAACTGTTTTTT. It codes for CASSWAGTGSEKLFF. The full variable domain, rest sourced from reference TRBV7-2 and TRBJ1-4, is GAGVSQSPSNKVTEKGKDVELRCDPISGHTALYWYRQSLGQGLEFLIYFQGNSAPDKSGLPSDRFSAERTGGSVSTLTIQRTQQEDSAVYLCASSWAGTGSEKLFFGSGTQLSVL.

The J gene is TRBJ2-7, the V gene TRBV6-6; TRBD2 is a possible D gene (5 bases). The DNA end favors TRBJ2-5, so the J call may be wrong. Germline CDR1 MNHNY, CDR2 SVGAGI (reference sequence). The CDR3 is made up of 13 amino acids. CDR3 protein: CASSYFGIETQYF. For the CDR3, the DNA is TGTGCCAGCAGTTACTTCGGGATCGAGACCCAGTACTTC.

The V gene is TRBV29-1, the J gene TRBJ2-2; 7 bases are shared with TRBD1. The CDR3 extends over 13 amino acids. Losses at the gene ends were 6 bases for V and 4 bases for J; bases not matched to a gene: 5. CDR1 and CDR2 (germline): SQVTM, ANQGSEA. CDR3 region: CSVDGQATGELFF. In DNA, the CDR3 is TGCAGCGTCGATGGACAGGCCACCGGGGAGCTGTTTTTT.

The J gene is TRBJ1-6, the V gene TRBV7-9, with D possibly matching TRBD1 (6 bases). From germline, CDR1 is SEHNR and CDR2 FQNEAQ (reference sequence). Trimming removed 1 base at V and 10 bases at J, with 11 bases between. CDR3 length equals 14 residues. CDR3 residues: CASSLGGGLSPLHF. The DNA for the CDR3 is TGTGCCAGCAGCTTAGGGGGGGGGCTCTCACCCCTCCACTTT.

This clonotype was recorded many times. This chain links TRBV6-5 with TRBJ2-5; possibly TRBD1 for D (5 bases). The CDR3 spans 13 residues. V was cut by 5 bases and J by 1 base, with 8 bases left in between. CDR1 is MNHEY and CDR2 is SVGAGI in the germline V gene. The CDR3 region has the DNA TGTGCCAGCAGTCGAGACAGCCAAGAGACCCAGTACTTC. Translation: CASSRDSQETQYF.

Written as DNA, the CDR3 is TGTGCCAGCAGTGAAAGGCGTAAGGGGGAAAGAGGCACAGATACGCAGTATTTT. This translates into CASSERRKGERGTDTQYF. The V gene is TRBV25-1, the J gene TRBJ2-3; D perhaps matches TRBD1 (6 bases). The CDR3 contains 18 residues. The germline V and J ends were trimmed by 2 bases and 1 base, with 19 bases remaining between them. Germline CDR1 and CDR2: MGHDK and SYGVNS.

This chain uses TRBV20-1 with TRBJ2-1, with 10 bases aligning to TRBD2. The germline CDR1 and CDR2 sequences are DFQATT and SNEGSKA (reference sequence). There are 17 residues in the CDR3. Trimming removed 2 bases from V and 0 bases from J; junction bases left unmatched: 7. The CDR3 loop reads CSARSWTSGASYNEQFF. For the CDR3, the DNA is TGCAGTGCTAGATCCTGGACTAGCGGAGCCTCCTACAATGAGCAGTTCTTC.

This clonotype has ten or more counts. J is TRBJ2-5 and V is TRBV6-5; D perhaps matches TRBD2 (6 bases). Trimming stripped 7 bases from V and 5 bases from J, with 17 bases between. Germline V CDR1 and CDR2: MNHEY, SVGAGI. CDR3 length: 14 amino acids. The CDR3 nucleotides are TGTGCCAGCACTAATGGGGGGTCGGGGGAGACCCAGTACTTC. Translating it yields CASTNGGSGETQYF.